The TCR beta chain described here comes from a study of T cells in Graves' hyperthyroidism and ophthalmopathy (dated by TCRdb to the late 2010s). The study in broad terms: Peripheral blood samples were taken at the time of initial diagnosis, prior to any treatment. TCR V-J signatures able to tell the groups apart were searched for in a discovery cohort of 90 to 100 patients, of whom more than 40 had Graves' ophthalmopathy and roughly 58 had stable Graves' hyperthyroidism. Prospective prediction of ophthalmopathy was tested in an independent validation cohort consisting of under 20 hyperthyroidism patients and around 16 patients who later progressed to ophthalmopathy. For training and testing, the 100 or so patients in the discovery cohort were randomly divided in a 7:3 ratio. In several Graves' hyperthyroidism patients, the study also compared T-cell repertoires from thyroid tissue with T-cell repertoires from blood. After blood sampling, hyperthyroidism patients were treated with methimazole at a starting dose of 30 mg daily, and ophthalmopathy patients were treated with high-dose intravenous methylprednisolone. The paper reports TCR Vbeta CDR3 sequencing of over 120 peripheral blood samples: fewer than 50 ophthalmopathy, approximately 74 hyperthyroidism and around 17 progressor patients.

This clonotype was seen ten or more times. This clone's antigen is unknown. No much larger clone exists at a distance of one base, and base qualities are not known. The CDR3 contains 15 residues, cysteine and phenylalanine counted. Only CDR3 DNA is held: 45 bases, read in frame from base 1. The germline V end is reduced by 0 bases and the J end by 8 bases; junction bases left unmatched: 6. Via the germline V gene, CDR1 is SGHAT and CDR2 FQNNGV. Amplification of TCR beta CDR3 regions was carried out from RNA transcripts. The TCR CDR3 was subjected to a first round of RT-PCR using the HTBI primer set and the Qiagen OneStep RT-PCR kit. The libraries were constructed in a second round of multiplex PCR and then size-selected and purified. The libraries were sequenced on an Illumina HiSeq2000 using paired-end 100 bp reads. Turning to the authors' computational methods: SOAPnuke was used to process the raw data, throwing out any read that contained adapters or uncalled bases, had a mean Phred below 15, or lacked an exact constant-primer or identifier match. High-quality paired reads were merged using COPE v1.2.5, and each unique nucleotide sequence was defined as a clonotype. Clonotypes were aligned to IMGT TRBV, TRBD and TRBJ reference segments using MiTCR v1.1. The analysis included only V-J combinations with a frequency above 0.0001, which together covered roughly 99% of the repertoires. A TCS score was defined as the ratio between F50 (clonal expansion) and ExV (chaos), using BLOSUM62-based TCRdist between CDR3 peptides within each V-J. Welch's t-statistics and random forest reduced roughly 540 V-J features to 13, which were used in a naive Bayes classifier (R e1071). TCRdb cleaned the public reads at Q25 with fastp, built clones with MiXCR and kept in-frame beta chains. Duplicate CDR3 protein sequences are folded into a single record with the most common DNA and genes. The V and J calls and clone size come from TCRdb's table, not from the authors' own analysis. For this sample there are approximately 210,000 distinct CDR3 sequences; about 15% appear just once. The ten largest clones capture approximately 46% of the sample.

Findings and caveats that apply to the study as a whole: Ophthalmopathy was separated from stable hyperthyroidism by a 13 V-J signature model, with around 88% sensitivity and roughly 81% specificity obtained in cross-validation and 80%/75% obtained in testing. During validation, the model predicted progression to ophthalmopathy a median of approximately 7 months ahead of onset, with more than 55% sensitivity and 72.22% specificity. Sample size was not statistically predetermined, and investigators were not blinded to group allocation. Most expanded thyroid clonotypes (frequency above 0.001) were also detected in blood, a finding suggesting that blood repertoires may reflect thyroid immune responses.

Graves' hyperthyroidism was defined as stable when no progression to ophthalmopathy occurred over 18 months of follow-up. Hyperthyroidism patients were aged 18 to 65 years and newly diagnosed, with disease duration of less than 2 months. Patients with uncontrolled infections, other autoimmune diseases, pregnancy or lactation were excluded. Clinical symptoms, serum thyroxine and TRAb, thyroid ultrasound, and orbital computed tomography formed the basis for the diagnoses. Ficoll-Paque density gradient centrifugation was used to isolate PBMCs from approximately 10 ml of fresh peripheral blood. Total RNA was extracted using Trizol reagent, and RNA quality was assessed on an Agilent 2100 Bioanalyzer.

Material: blood. Recombination joined TRBV11-2 with TRBJ2-3; 9 bases in the junction line up with TRBD2. This receptor was taken from a man over 45 with Graves' hyperthyroidism. The CDR3 loop reads CASSLDAGGGSTQYF. At the DNA level, the sequence is TGTGCCAGCAGCTTAGACGCGGGAGGGGGGAGTACGCAGTATTTT.